This T cell receptor beta chain was sequenced during a study of cytomegalovirus exposure and HLA in healthy donors. With V trimmed by 3 bases and J by 4 bases, 5 bases remained unmatched. Germline lookup yields CDR1 SGHAT and CDR2 FQNNGV. The CDR3 consists of 14 residues. Researchers ran the PCR with 60 Vbeta and 13 Jbeta primers. The protocol was immunoSEQ multiplex PCR, while the TCRdb copy is restricted to in-frame clones and leaves out a portion. The data show about 140,000 clones, 79% seen once. In nominal health when sampled, donors likely had unrecorded immune exposures nonetheless. The rearrangement uses TRBV11-2 and TRBJ2-5; 7 bases agree with TRBD1. The sample comprised PBMCs. The sequence derives from a man aged 18 to 30 in good health and CMV-seronegative. CDR3: CASSFTGDVETQYF. The DNA of the CDR3 is TGTGCCAGCAGCTTTACAGGGGACGTAGAGACCCAGTACTTC.